Sequencing of this TCR beta chain was carried out in a study of T cells after yellow fever vaccination. TCRdb called the 5' RACE reads again in MiXCR, with one record for every CDR3 protein. This table holds a few hundred thousand distinct CDR3 sequences, less than 20% found once. This clonotype was seen only a few times. The CDR3 is 15 amino acids. The V gene lost 5 bases and the J gene lost 4 bases, with 17 bases spanning the gap. CDR1 and CDR2 (germline): SGHTA, FQGNSA. The chain has TRBV7-2 and TRBJ1-1; D is unclear. The sample consisted of PBMCs, taken 15 days after the yellow fever booster vaccination. The clonotype was recovered from a man younger than 40 who received the YFV17D yellow fever vaccine. CDR3 protein: CASSLYIGTPTEAFF. In DNA form, the CDR3 reads TGTGCCAGCAGCCTTTATATCGGAACCCCCACTGAAGCTTTCTTT.